The source of this TCR beta chain is a study of blood T cells in healthy people across ages. Caucasian, healthy and from Russia, the donors were aged between about 6 and 100. Study-level findings and limits: Aged donors had fewer naive CD4+ cells and lower diversity than long-lived donors.

As to this clonotype: What it binds is unknown.

There are 18 residues in the CDR3. With 1 base removed from V and 6 bases from J, the gap between germline ends came to 23 bases. Germline V gene sequence: CDR1 LGHNA, CDR2 YNFKEQ. Together with a sample-barcoded 5' primer, a J-beta primer mix was included in a second PCR lasting about 7 to 11 cycles. The template-switch adaptor was a 5' adaptor with 12 random nucleotides. It tagged each cDNA molecule. Every sample returned 2.5 million or more CDR3-containing paired-end reads. TCRdb itself ran the 5' RACE reads through MiXCR, one entry per CDR3 protein. The repertoire has approximately 880,000 distinct CDR3 sequences, 40% to 60% of them found once; the top ten carry roughly 12%.

The chain recombines TRBV4-2 with TRBJ2-3; D possibly corresponds to TRBD2 (7 bases). The TCR comes from a young man in good health. The sequenced sample consisted of blood. Here the CDR3 DNA reads TGTGCCAGCAGCCAAGGGGGGGGCATTGGTCAACGGGCGGATACGCAGTATTTT. Its translation is CASSQGGGIGQRADTQYF.